This entry features one T cell receptor beta chain sequence. Its matching antigen is unknown. The data originate from a study of OX40 agonist ivuxolimab in advanced cancers. Study summary: Patients' therapy was ivuxolimab, an antibody that acts as an agonist of OX40 (CD134). Study-wide results and limits: Some of the lowest clonal expansion was seen in partial responders at 0.1-3.0 mg/kg. Expanded peripheral T cells had an undetermined antigen specificity.

Measured with immunoSEQ multiplex PCR; TCRdb has only the in-frame clones, and not every one. The repertoire has 9,500 to 14,000 clones, over 75% of them found once; the top ten carry around an eighth. The CDR3 has 16 amino acids. CDR1 and CDR2 from the germline V gene are SGHRS and YFSETQ. Trimming cost V 1 base and J 2 bases, with 10 bases left between them. The sequences come from CD4+ or CD8+ T cells sorted from blood, collected in a trial of the OX40 agonist ivuxolimab. The TCR originated in an adult with an advanced solid tumor such as melanoma, head and neck, liver or kidney cancer. The gene calls are TRBV5-1 and TRBJ2-6; the D is unclear. The CDR3 is CASSLTVTTGANVLTF. The DNA for the CDR3 is TGCGCCAGCAGCTTGACGGTGACCACTGGGGCCAACGTCCTGACTTTC.